This T cell receptor beta chain appears in the sequencing data of a study of T cells after yellow fever vaccination. The overall study: Among memory cells, EM, EMRA, CM and Tscm subsets were sorted using CD3, CD45RA, CCR7 and CD95.

Study observations and caveats: Most primary-vaccination clones recurred post-booster (around 95% CD4, around 88% CD8).

This clonotype is categorized as medium-sized (0.01 to 0.1%). MiXCR was run by TCRdb on the 5' RACE reads, yielding one entry per CDR3 protein. The table includes several thousand distinct CDR3 sequences, 6% to 8.5% detected once. The CDR3 contains 16 residues. The germline V gene has CDR1 SGHTA and CDR2 FQGNSA. V shed 5 bases, J shed 8 bases, and the junction held 14 bases outside the gene matches. This chain links TRBV7-2 with TRBJ1-4; 7 bases are shared with TRBD1. This clonotype was obtained from a man aged 25-45 years who received the YFV17D yellow fever vaccine. This specimen was PBMCs, either bulk or a sorted T-cell subset (CD4+, CD8+, memory, or dextramer-sorted; not recorded which), taken 15 days after the yellow fever booster vaccination. CDR3 nucleotides: TGTGCCAGCAGCCCTACCCGACAGGGCGAGGGAGAAAAACTGTTTTTT. Translation: CASSPTRQGEGEKLFF.